Listed here is a single TCR beta chain. The antigen remains unidentified. There were TCR beta CDR3 regions amplified from RNA transcripts. Primed by the HTBI set, a first-round RT-PCR was run on the TCR CDR3. TCRdb reprocessed the multiplex PCR reads with MiXCR, giving one entry per CDR3 protein. The table records under 450,000 distinct CDR3 sequences, roughly a sixth of them present only once. The PBMCs were sourced from fresh peripheral blood (about 10 ml). The CDR3 extends over 13 amino acids. Germline loops: CDR1 ENHRY, CDR2 SYGVKD. The germline V and J ends were trimmed by 7 bases and 3 bases, with 13 bases remaining between them. The data were taken from a study of T cells in Graves' hyperthyroidism and ophthalmopathy. Study-level results: Most thyroid clonotypes expanded above 0.001 appeared in blood too.

The genes are TRBV10-3 and TRBJ2-7; D gene unclear. Sequenced sample: blood. This sequence originates from a woman younger than 45 with Graves' hyperthyroidism that later progressed to Graves' ophthalmopathy. CDR3 sequence reads: CAINAGENYEQYF. The DNA for the CDR3 is TGTGCCATCAATGCCGGAGAGAACTACGAGCAGTACTTC.